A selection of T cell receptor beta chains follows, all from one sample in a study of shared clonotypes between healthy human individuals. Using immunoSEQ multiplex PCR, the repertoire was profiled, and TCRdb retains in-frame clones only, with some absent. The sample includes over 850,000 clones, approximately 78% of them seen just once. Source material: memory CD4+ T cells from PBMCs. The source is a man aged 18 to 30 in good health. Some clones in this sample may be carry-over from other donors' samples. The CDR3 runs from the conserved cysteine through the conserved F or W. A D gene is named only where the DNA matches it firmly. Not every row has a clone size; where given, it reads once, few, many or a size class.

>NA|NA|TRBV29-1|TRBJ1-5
TGCAGCGCACTGACAGCTAGCAATCAGCCCCAGCATTTT
CSALTASNQPQHF
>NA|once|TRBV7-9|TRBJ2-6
TGTGCCAGCAGCTCCCCACCCGGCAAATCTGGGGCCAACGTCCTGACTTTC
CASSSPPGKSGANVLTF
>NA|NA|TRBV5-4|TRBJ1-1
TGTGCCAGCAGCCTTCCCAACAGGGCCCCTGATCGGACGGCTTTCTTT
CASSLPNRAPDRTAFF
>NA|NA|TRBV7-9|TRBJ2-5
TGTGCCAGCAGCTTGGACCCCCAAGAGACCCAGTACTTC
CASSLDPQETQYF
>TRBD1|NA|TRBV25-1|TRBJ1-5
TGTGCCAGCAGACCGGACAGGGGGCAAGCCAATCAGCCCCAGCATTTT
CASRPDRGQANQPQHF
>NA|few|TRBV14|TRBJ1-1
TGTGCCAGCAGCCAAGCGCACACTGAAGCTTTCTTT
CASSQAHTEAFF
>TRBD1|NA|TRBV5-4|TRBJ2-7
TGTGCCAGCAGCGTATCCCCGGGACAGGGGGCTTACGAGCAGTACTTC
CASSVSPGQGAYEQYF
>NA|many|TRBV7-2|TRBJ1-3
TGTGCCAGCAGCTTACTCCGCCAGGGCAGGTCACCCTCTGGAAACACCATATATTTT
CASSLLRQGRSPSGNTIYF
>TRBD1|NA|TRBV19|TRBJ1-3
TGTGCCAGTAGTAAACATCAACAGGGGGCGGCTGGAAACACCATATATTTT
CASSKHQQGAAGNTIYF
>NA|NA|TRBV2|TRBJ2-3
TGTGCCAGCAGTCCGTATGGGGTCATCACAGATACGCAGTATTTT
CASSPYGVITDTQYF
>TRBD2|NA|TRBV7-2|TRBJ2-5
TGTGCCAGCAGAAGGGAGGGACTCCGCCAAGAGACCCAGTACTTC
CASRREGLRQETQYF
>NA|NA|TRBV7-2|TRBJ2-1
TGTGCCAGCAGCTTTTTCGGGAATTACAATGAGCAGTTCTTC
CASSFFGNYNEQFF
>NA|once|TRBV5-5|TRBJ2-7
TGTGCCAGCAGCTCCCCCAGGGTAGGGCTCTCCTACGAGCAGTACTTC
CASSSPRVGLSYEQYF
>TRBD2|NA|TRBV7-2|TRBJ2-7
TGTGCCAGCAGCTTACGCGTGTCACTAGCGGGAGGGGAATCCTACGAGCAGTACTTC
CASSLRVSLAGGESYEQYF
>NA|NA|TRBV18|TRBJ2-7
TGTGCCAGCTCACCATTCGGGGCCTACGAGCAGTACTTC
CASSPFGAYEQYF
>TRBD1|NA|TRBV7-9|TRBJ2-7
TGTGCCAGCAGCTTTGGCCTGGGACAGGGTAAGGCAGAGCAGTACTTC
CASSFGLGQGKAEQYF
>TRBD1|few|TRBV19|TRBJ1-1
TGTGCCAGTAGTAACAGACAGGGGGGGAACACTGAAGCTTTCTTT
CASSNRQGGNTEAFF
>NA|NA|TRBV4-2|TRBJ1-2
TGTGCCAGCAGCCAAGAGGCCATTCGTGGTGGTCGGGGCTACACCTTC
CASSQEAIRGGRGYTF
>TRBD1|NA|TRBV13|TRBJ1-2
TGTGCCAGCAGCCAGGGGAGGGGGCATGGCTACACCTTC
CASSQGRGHGYTF
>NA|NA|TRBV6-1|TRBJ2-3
TGTGCCAGCAGTGAACCCACAGATACGCAGTATTTT
CASSEPTDTQYF
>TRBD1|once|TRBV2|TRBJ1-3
TGTGCCAGCAACCCGGGACAGGGGGCAACCATATATTTT
CASNPGQGATIYF
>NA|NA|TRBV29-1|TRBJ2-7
TGCAGCGCAGGGAATCACTACGAGCAGTACTTC
CSAGNHYEQYF
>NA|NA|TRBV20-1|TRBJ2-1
TGCAGTGCCCGGAACAATGAGCAGTTCTTC
CSARNNEQFF
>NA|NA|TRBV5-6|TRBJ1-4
TGTGCCAGCAGCGGTAACGGGGGGGCCGGAGGGCCTAATGAAAAACTGTTTTTT
CASSGNGGAGGPNEKLFF
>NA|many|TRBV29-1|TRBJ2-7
TGCAGCGTTGGGGCAGGAAAATACGAGCAGTACTTC
CSVGAGKYEQYF
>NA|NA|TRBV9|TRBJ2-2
TGTGCCAGCAGCGTAGCCGCGACAGGTCCCGGGGAGCTGTTTTTT
CASSVAATGPGELFF
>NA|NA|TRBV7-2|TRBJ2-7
TGTGCCAGCAGCAAGATTATTGGTCAGTACTTC
CASSKIIGQYF
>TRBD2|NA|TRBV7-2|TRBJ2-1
TGTGCCAGCAGCCACCGACTAGCGGGAGGTATTTACAATGAGCAGTTCTTC
CASSHRLAGGIYNEQFF
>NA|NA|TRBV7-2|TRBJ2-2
TGTGCCAGCAGCTGGAATAGCGGAATGAACACCGGGGAGCTGTTTTTT
CASSWNSGMNTGELFF
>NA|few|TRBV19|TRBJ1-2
TGTGCCAGTAGTACCCACCTTGACAGTTTGGGCTACACCTTC
CASSTHLDSLGYTF
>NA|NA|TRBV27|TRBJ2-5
TGTGCCAGCAGTATAGACAGGCGGTTGGAGACCCAGTACTTC
CASSIDRRLETQYF
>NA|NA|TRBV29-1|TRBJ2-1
TGCAGCGTTTCGCCCCATGGGTTCGATGAGCAGTTCTTC
CSVSPHGFDEQFF
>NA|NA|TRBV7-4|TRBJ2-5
TGTGCCAGCAGCTTAGGGGAGGCAGGGGGAGACCAAGAGACCCAGTACTTC
CASSLGEAGGDQETQYF
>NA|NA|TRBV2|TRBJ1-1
TGTGCCAGCTTCCAGAGTCAAAGCCTTGCTGAAGCTTTCTTT
CASFQSQSLAEAFF
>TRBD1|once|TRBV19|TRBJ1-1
TGTGCCAGTAGTTTTGGACAGGGGGCCTGGGCTTTCTTT
CASSFGQGAWAFF
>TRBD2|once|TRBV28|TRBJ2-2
TGTGCCAGCAGTCCCTCTAGCGGGAGGGCCACCGGGGAGCTGTTTTTT
CASSPSSGRATGELFF
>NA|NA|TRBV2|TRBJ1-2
TGTGCCAGCAGTGAGATTGCGGGCAACTATGGCTACACCTTC
CASSEIAGNYGYTF
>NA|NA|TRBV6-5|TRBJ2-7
TGTGCCAGCAGTAACAGGGGCGGGGGCGAGCAGTACTTC
CASSNRGGGEQYF
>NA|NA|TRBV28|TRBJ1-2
TGTGCCAGCAGCTCAGACTATGGCTACACCTTC
CASSSDYGYTF
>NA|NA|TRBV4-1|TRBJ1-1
TGCGCCAGCAGCCAAGATCTATTTGTGGCTTTCTTT
CASSQDLFVAFF
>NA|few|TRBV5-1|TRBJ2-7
TGCGCCAGCAGCAGTGGACGCCACTCCTACGAGCAGTACTTC
CASSSGRHSYEQYF
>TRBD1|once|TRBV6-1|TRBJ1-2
TGTGCCAGCAGTCCAATCAGGGGGACGAACTATGGCTACACCTTC
CASSPIRGTNYGYTF
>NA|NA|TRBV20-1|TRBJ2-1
TGCAGTGCCCCACATGGCAATGAGCAGTTCTTC
CSAPHGNEQFF
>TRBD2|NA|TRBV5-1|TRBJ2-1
TGCGCCAGCAGCCCGGGACTAGCGGGGAACAATGAGCAGTTCTTC
CASSPGLAGNNEQFF
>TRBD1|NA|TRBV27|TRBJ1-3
TGTGCCAGCCGAGGACAGGGTAGGGCCGGAAACACCATATATTTT
CASRGQGRAGNTIYF
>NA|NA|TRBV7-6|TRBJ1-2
TGTGCCAGCAGCTTAGCCCAGGGTAACTATGGCTACACCTTC
CASSLAQGNYGYTF
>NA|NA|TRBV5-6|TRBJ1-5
TGTGCCAGCAGCCCAGCGGGAGGGGGTCAGCCCCAGCATTTT
CASSPAGGGQPQHF
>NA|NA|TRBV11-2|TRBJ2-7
TGTGCCAGCAGCTTAGAGTACGCGTCCTACGAGCAGTACTTC
CASSLEYASYEQYF
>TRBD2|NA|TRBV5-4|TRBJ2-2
TGTGCCAGCAGCTTGACTAGCGGGAGGGTAGGCACCGGGGAGCTGTTTTTT
CASSLTSGRVGTGELFF
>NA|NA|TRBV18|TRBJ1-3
TGTGCCAGCTCACCCCGGACAGCGGGCAAGGAAGACACCATATATTTT
CASSPRTAGKEDTIYF
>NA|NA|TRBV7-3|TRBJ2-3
TGTGCCAGCAGCCCACAGGCGGCAGGGTCTGGAGATACGCAGTATTTT
CASSPQAAGSGDTQYF
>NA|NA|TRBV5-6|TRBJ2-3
TGTGCCAGCAGCTTGTACGGGGGTTATAGCATAGATACGCAGTATTTT
CASSLYGGYSIDTQYF
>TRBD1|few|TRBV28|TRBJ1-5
TGTGCCAGCAGTTTGGGGCAGGGGGATAGTCGCAATCAGCCCCAGCATTTT
CASSLGQGDSRNQPQHF
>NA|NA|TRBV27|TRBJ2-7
TGTGCCAGCAGTTTATATGGTGGGGCAGATATTGGCGTTTACGAGCAGTACTTC
CASSLYGGADIGVYEQYF
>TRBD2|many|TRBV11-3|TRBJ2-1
TGTGCCAGCAGCTTAGTGTTTGGGCGGGAGGGGAACAATGAGCAGTTCTTC
CASSLVFGREGNNEQFF
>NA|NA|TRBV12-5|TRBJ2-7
TGTGCTAGTGGTTTGGCCCGCTCCTACAGGGAGGACGAGCAGTACTTC
CASGLARSYREDEQYF
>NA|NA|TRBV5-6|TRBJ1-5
TGTGCCAGCAGCCTCAGGCGGGGCAATCAGCCCCAGCATTTT
CASSLRRGNQPQHF
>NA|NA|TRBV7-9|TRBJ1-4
TGTGCCAGCAGCTCTGAGGCTCGAGGGGAAAAACTGTTTTTT
CASSSEARGEKLFF
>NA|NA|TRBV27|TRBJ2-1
TGTGCCAGCAGTAAAGGAGGGGGATACCGGGAGGTATACAATGAGCAGTTCTTC
CASSKGGGYREVYNEQFF